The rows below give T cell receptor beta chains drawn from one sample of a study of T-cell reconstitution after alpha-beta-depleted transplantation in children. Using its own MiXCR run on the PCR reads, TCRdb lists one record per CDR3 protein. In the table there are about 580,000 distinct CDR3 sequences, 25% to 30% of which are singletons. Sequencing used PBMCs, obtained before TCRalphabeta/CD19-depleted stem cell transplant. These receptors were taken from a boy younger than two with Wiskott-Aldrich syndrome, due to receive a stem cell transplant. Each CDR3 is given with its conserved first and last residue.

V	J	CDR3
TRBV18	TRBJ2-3	CASSPALELSTDTQYF
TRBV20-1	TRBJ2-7	CSGSADNYEQYF
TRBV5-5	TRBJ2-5	CASSLALGGWRETQYF
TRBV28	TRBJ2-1	CASSFREDRIHNEQFF
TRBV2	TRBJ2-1	CASKRGPESYNEQFF
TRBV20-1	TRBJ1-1	CSLGQPNTEAFF
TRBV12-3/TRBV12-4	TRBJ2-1	CASSLLGGSYNEQFF
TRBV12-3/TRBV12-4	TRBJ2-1	CASSPRGGNEQFF
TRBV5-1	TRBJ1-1	CASSPGQGLGEAFF
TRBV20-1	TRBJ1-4	CSARSSRVEKLFF
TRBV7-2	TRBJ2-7	CASSLTGTQVTYEQYF
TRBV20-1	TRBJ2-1	CSASRDRSYNEQFF
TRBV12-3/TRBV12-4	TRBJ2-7	CASSLGGTDEQYF
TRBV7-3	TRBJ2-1	CASSLSGNLNEQFF
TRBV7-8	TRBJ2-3	CASSLEDWRGRQYF
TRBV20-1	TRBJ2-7	CSAEQGDVYEQYF
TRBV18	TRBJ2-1	CASSQGSPSYNEQFF
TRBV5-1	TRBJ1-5	CASSFLGESNQPQHF
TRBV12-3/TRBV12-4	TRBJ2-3	CASSSSGRRTDTQYF
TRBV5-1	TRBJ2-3	CASSGGGPDTQYF
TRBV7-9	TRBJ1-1	CASSPDPGWTEAFF
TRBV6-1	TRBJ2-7	CASSKTGYYEQYF
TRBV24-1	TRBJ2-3	CATSDPGTGSTDTQYF
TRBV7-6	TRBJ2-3	CASSFPRTGTGTDTQYF
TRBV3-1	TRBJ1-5	CASSPTAASNQPQHF
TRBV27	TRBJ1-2	CASSLSPENYGYTF
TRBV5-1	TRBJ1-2	CASSLGGYNYGYTF
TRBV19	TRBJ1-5	CASTPTVINQPQHF
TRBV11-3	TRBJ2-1	CASSNRDREKNEQFF
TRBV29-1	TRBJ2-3	CSARTSGRAWDTQYF
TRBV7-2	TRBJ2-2	CASSLAINTGELFF
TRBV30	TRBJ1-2	CAEGHSGGYTF
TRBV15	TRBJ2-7	CATSRDGGDEQYF
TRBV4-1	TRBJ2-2	CASSRVAGDPNTGELFF
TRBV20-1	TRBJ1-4	CSAGPLGGGEKLFF
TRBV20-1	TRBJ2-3	CSATRLAGGRTDTQYF
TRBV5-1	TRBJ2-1	CASSFGGTRSYNEQFF
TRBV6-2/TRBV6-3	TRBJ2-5	CASSYSSGRPLETQYF
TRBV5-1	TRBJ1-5	CASSLAPNSNQPQHF
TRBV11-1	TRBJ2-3	CASSPGLAQSRQYF
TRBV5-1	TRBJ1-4	CASSLGRPEKLFF
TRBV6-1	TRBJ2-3	CASSESQGSHTDTQYF
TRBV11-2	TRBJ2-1	CASSWGLADRLVQFF